This T cell receptor beta chain was sequenced for a study of blood T cell repertoires in COVID-19. Overall study context: Samples came from the United States, Italy and Spain, spanning acute and convalescent COVID-19. PBMCs, B-cell-depleted T cells, or T cells provided the cDNA or gDNA that made up the material.

With V trimmed by 0 bases and J by 2 bases, 7 bases remained unmatched. Germline V gene lookup returns CDR1 SGHVS and CDR2 FQNEAQ. This CDR3 region has 17 residues. Authors' processing steps: Amplification with reference gene primers provided the estimates of nucleated cell counts. Sequencing used immunoSEQ multiplex PCR; TCRdb keeps in-frame clones, though not all of them. That table is the source of V, J and clone size, and D and trimming were worked out from the DNA. The sample records approximately 140,000 clones, 84% being singletons. The sequencing input was peripheral blood. This clonotype was sampled from a human donor in a cohort sampled during active COVID-19. The chain links TRBV7-8 to TRBJ2-1, with 7 bases fitting TRBD1. The CDR3 sequence: CASSLASRDRPYNEQFF. The CDR3 DNA sequence: TGTGCCAGCAGCTTAGCGAGCCGGGACAGACCCTACAATGAGCAGTTCTTC.